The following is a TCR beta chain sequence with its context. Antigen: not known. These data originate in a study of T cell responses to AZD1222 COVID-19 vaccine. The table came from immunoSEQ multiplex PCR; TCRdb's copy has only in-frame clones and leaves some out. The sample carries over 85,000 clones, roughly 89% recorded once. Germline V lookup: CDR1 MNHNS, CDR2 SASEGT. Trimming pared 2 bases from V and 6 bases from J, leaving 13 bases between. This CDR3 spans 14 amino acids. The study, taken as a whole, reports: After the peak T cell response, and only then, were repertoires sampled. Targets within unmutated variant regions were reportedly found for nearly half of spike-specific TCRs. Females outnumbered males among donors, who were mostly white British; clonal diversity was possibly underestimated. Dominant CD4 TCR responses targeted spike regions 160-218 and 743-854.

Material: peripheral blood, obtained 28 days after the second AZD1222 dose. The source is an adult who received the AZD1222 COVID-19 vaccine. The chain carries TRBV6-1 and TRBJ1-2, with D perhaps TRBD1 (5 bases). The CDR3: CASSEIGGEDGYTF. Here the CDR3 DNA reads TGTGCCAGCAGTGAAATTGGAGGGGAGGATGGCTACACCTTC.